One sample yielded the 31 T cell receptor beta chains listed below, sequenced in a study of T cell responses to AZD1222 COVID-19 vaccine. Sequenced by immunoSEQ multiplex PCR; TCRdb stores in-frame clones only, minus some. The sample holds tens of thousands of clones, roughly 90% seen once. Sequenced here: peripheral blood, sampled on day 0 of AZD1222 vaccination. These receptors all stem from an adult in good health.

The chain employs TRBV6-5 and TRBJ1-6, with D possibly TRBD1 on 5 matching bases. Germline CDR1 MNHEY, CDR2 SVGAGI. Trimming stripped 2 bases from V and 14 bases from J, with 13 bases between. This CDR3 is 13 amino acids long. Written as DNA, the CDR3 is TGTGCCAGCAGTTACGCGACCAGGGCCTCCCTCCACTTT. It is translated as CASSYATRASLHF.

The J gene is TRBJ2-2, the V gene TRBV14; D unclear. The germline V gene encodes CDR1 SGHDN and CDR2 FVKESK. V was pared by 0 bases and J by 7 bases, with 6 bases between. The CDR3 runs to 13 residues. The CDR3 loop reads CASSQDLIGELFF. In DNA form, the CDR3 reads TGTGCCAGCAGCCAAGACTTGATCGGGGAGCTGTTTTTT. Complete variable domain (other parts from reference TRBV14 and TRBJ2-2): EAGVTQFPSHSVIEKGQTVTLRCDPISGHDNLYWYRRVMGKEIKFLLHFVKESKQDESGMPNNRFLAERTGGTYSTLKVQPAELEDSGVYFCASSQDLIGELFFGEGSRLTVL.

The genes are TRBV28 and TRBJ1-1; D may be TRBD1 (5 bases). V was shortened by 1 base and J by 1 base, with 7 bases between the two germline ends. CDR3 length: 14 residues. Germline V gene data show CDR1 as MDHEN and CDR2 as SYDVKM. CDR3 region: CASSLSGTNTEAFF. In DNA, the CDR3 is TGTGCCAGCAGTTTATCAGGGACGAACACTGAAGCTTTCTTT.

The CDR3 DNA sequence: TGCGCCAGCAGCCAAGATTTAGCCAGGGTAGGCACCGGGGAGCTGTTTTTT. Translation: CASSQDLARVGTGELFF. This chain joins TRBV4-1 and TRBJ2-2; tentative D call: TRBD1 (5 bases). The V gene lost 0 bases and the J gene lost 4 bases, with 15 bases spanning the gap. The germline gives CDR1 MGHRA, CDR2 YSYEKL. CDR3 length: 17 amino acids.

The rearrangement uses TRBV19 and TRBJ1-2; 9 nucleotides match TRBD1. CDR1 is LNHDA, CDR2 SQIVND, per germline (reference sequence). The CDR3 runs 15 residues. With 4 bases clipped from V and 0 bases from J, the junction kept 3 bases outside the gene matches. In DNA, the CDR3 is TGTGCCAGTAGTACCGGGACAGGGCCTAACTATGGCTACACCTTC. Its protein product is CASSTGTGPNYGYTF.

The chain is built from TRBV4-1 and TRBJ2-7; D ambiguous. Per the germline V gene, CDR1 is MGHRA and CDR2 is YSYEKL. V gave up 4 bases and J gave up 2 bases, with 15 bases separating them. The length of the CDR3 is 15 residues. As DNA, the CDR3 is TGCGCCAGCAGCCCTGGTGGTAGGGCGGCCTACGAGCAGTACTTC. This encodes CASSPGGRAAYEQYF.

This clone was recorded only once. The chain combines TRBV19 with TRBJ1-5; D is uncertain. Germline V gives CDR1 LNHDA, CDR2 SQIVND (reference sequence). The CDR3 runs 12 residues. The V and J ends lost 6 bases and 4 bases respectively, with 7 bases between them. The CDR3 spells CASRPGNQPQHF. For the CDR3, the DNA is TGTGCCAGTAGGCCGGGGAATCAGCCCCAGCATTTT.

The genes are TRBV2 and TRBJ1-2; possibly TRBD1 for D (5 bases). Germline assignment: CDR1 SNHLY and CDR2 FYNNEI. CDR3 size: 12 residues. Between the trimmed V and J ends, which lost 6 bases and 2 bases, there was a span of 7 bases. Here the CDR3 DNA reads TGTGCCAGCAGGTGGGGGAACTATGGCTACACCTTC. Protein product: CASRWGNYGYTF.

The chain employs TRBV6-6 and TRBJ1-5; the D gene is possibly TRBD1 (5 bases). CDR1 is MNHNY and CDR2 is SVGAGI in the germline V gene (reference sequence). Trimming cost V 7 bases and J 4 bases, with 11 bases left between them. The CDR3 loop spans 13 amino acids. The CDR3 loop reads CASTSQGNQPQHF. The CDR3 bases are TGTGCCAGCACGAGTCAGGGTAATCAGCCCCAGCATTTT.

There are a few counts of this clone. This chain connects TRBV24-1 to TRBJ2-1; 9 bases are shared with TRBD1. This CDR3 is built from 15 residues. Germline CDR1 KGHDR, CDR2 SFDVKD. With V trimmed by 2 bases and J by 8 bases, 6 bases remained unmatched. The CDR3 sequence: CATSDSRDRDDEQFF. CDR3 coding DNA: TGTGCCACCAGTGATTCCCGGGACAGGGATGATGAGCAGTTCTTC.

The V call is TRBV5-4, the J call TRBJ1-6, with a tentative D call TRBD1 (6 bases). CDR3 size: 14 residues. Germline V gives CDR1 SGHNT, CDR2 YYREEE (reference sequence). V was cut by 0 bases and J by 10 bases, with 11 bases left in between. This CDR3 reads CASSLEQGRSPLHF. CDR3 coding DNA: TGTGCCAGCAGCTTGGAACAGGGAAGGTCACCCCTCCACTTT.

This chain connects TRBV5-1 to TRBJ2-1; D uncertain. The CDR3 sequence is 15 residues long. Germline-derived CDR1 and CDR2 are SGHRS and YFSETQ. V lost 3 bases to trimming and J lost 7 bases, with 17 bases between them. The CDR3 protein is CASSSDGPRWNEQFF. The CDR3, as DNA: TGCGCCAGCAGCTCCGACGGACCCCGATGGAATGAGCAGTTCTTC. Supplemented by reference TRBV5-1 and TRBJ2-1, the full variable domain reads KAGVTQTPRYLIKTRGQQVTLSCSPISGHRSVSWYQQTPGQGLQFLFEYFSETQRNKGNFPGRFSGRQFSNSRSEMNVSTLELGDSALYLCASSSDGPRWNEQFFGPGTRLTVL.

This chain uses TRBV6-6 with TRBJ1-4; D may be TRBD1 (6 bases). The CDR3 has 16 amino acids. V lost 5 bases, J lost 7 bases, and 20 bases lay in between. The V gene's germline CDR1 is MNHNY and CDR2 SVGAGI (reference sequence). The CDR3 region is CASSQPPGRGGEKLFF. The CDR3 coding sequence is TGTGCCAGCAGTCAACCCCCCGGCAGGGGAGGTGAAAAACTGTTTTTT.

The chain links TRBV5-6 to TRBJ2-1, with 10 bases that match TRBD2. The CDR3 runs 15 residues. Trimming cost V 4 bases and J 6 bases; bases outside gene matches: 7. Looked up from germline, CDR1 is SGHDT and CDR2 is YYEEEE. CDR3 in amino acids: CASSPPAGGTNEQFF. The CDR3 DNA is TGTGCCAGCAGCCCCCCAGCGGGGGGGACCAATGAGCAGTTCTTC.

The genes are TRBV19 and TRBJ2-2; maybe TRBD1 (6 bases). V dropped 1 base and J dropped 5 bases, with 8 bases sitting between them. CDR1 LNHDA and CDR2 SQIVND come from the germline V gene (reference sequence). The CDR3 totals 14 residues. DNA for the CDR3: TGTGCCAGTAGTATAGGACAGGTTACCGGGGAGCTGTTTTTT. Protein: CASSIGQVTGELFF.

There are a few counts of this clone. The chain recombines TRBV7-2 with TRBJ2-7; no firm D call. There are 13 residues in the CDR3. V was cut by 6 bases and J by 2 bases, with 11 bases left in between. Looked up from germline, CDR1 is SGHTA and CDR2 is FQGNSA. The CDR3 sequence is CASRRTAAYEQYF. CDR3 nucleotide sequence: TGTGCCAGCAGGAGGACGGCCGCCTACGAGCAGTACTTC.

The rearrangement uses TRBV6-5 and TRBJ1-1; TRBD1 aligns across 9 bases. V trimming: 6 bases; J trimming: 0 bases; junction bases outside the gene matches: 5. The germline V gene has CDR1 MNHEY and CDR2 SVGAGI. The CDR3 contains 15 residues. Written as DNA, the CDR3 is TGTGCCAGCAGCGGAAGGACAGGGGTGAACACTGAAGCTTTCTTT. Translation: CASSGRTGVNTEAFF.

The chain links TRBV7-9 to TRBJ1-3; D uncertain. Germline CDR1 and CDR2: SEHNR and FQNEAQ (reference sequence). The CDR3 has 13 residues. Trimming shortened V by 2 bases and J by 0 bases, and 2 bases separated the two germline ends. The CDR3 DNA follows: TGTGCCAGCAGCTTAAGCTCTGGAAACACCATATATTTT. Translated: CASSLSSGNTIYF.

The J gene is TRBJ1-5, the V gene TRBV27, with no clear D. CDR3 length: 15 residues. Germline V lookup: CDR1 MNHEY, CDR2 SMNVEV (reference sequence). The V end was cut by 0 bases, the J end by 0 bases, with 6 bases between. In nucleotides, the CDR3 is TGTGCCAGCAGTTTATCGAGATATAGCAATCAGCCCCAGCATTTT. It codes for CASSLSRYSNQPQHF.

This clone was detected only once. The J gene is TRBJ2-7, the V gene TRBV27, with D perhaps matching TRBD2 (7 bases). With 2 bases removed from V and 2 bases from J, the gap between germline ends came to 10 bases. CDR1 is MNHEY, CDR2 SMNVEV, per germline (reference sequence). CDR3 length: 14 amino acids. In DNA form, the CDR3 reads TGTGCCAGCAGTTTAGCGGGGGCCCCCTACGAGCAGTACTTC. Translating gives CASSLAGAPYEQYF.

The chain uses TRBV30 and TRBJ1-2; unclear D gene. The germline V and J ends were trimmed by 0 bases and 8 bases, with 7 bases remaining between them. There are 11 residues in the CDR3. Germline loops: CDR1 GTSNPN, CDR2 SVGIG (reference sequence). CDR3 DNA: TGTGCCTGGAGTGTTGAAGGAGGCTACACCTTC. It is translated as CAWSVEGGYTF.

This clone was recorded only once. V is TRBV18 and J is TRBJ2-6; D gene ambiguous. Deletions cut 2 bases from V and 1 base from J, with 9 bases between. Looked up from germline, CDR1 is KGHSH and CDR2 is LQKENI. The CDR3 runs to 16 residues. CDR3 DNA sequence: TGTGCCAGCTCACCAGAGAGGAGATCTGGGGCCAACGTCCTGACTTTC. The encoded protein is CASSPERRSGANVLTF.

This clone has more than one count but fewer than ten. The chain recombines TRBV5-6 with TRBJ1-3, with D unclear. Germline CDR1 reads SGHDT; CDR2 reads YYEEEE. CDR3 size: 14 residues. The V end was cut by 4 bases, the J end by 1 base, with 9 bases between. CDR3 DNA: TGTGCCAGCAGCCCGACTAGGTCTGGAAACACCATATATTTT. Its protein is CASSPTRSGNTIYF. Full variable domain (missing parts from reference TRBV5-6 and TRBJ1-3): DAGVTQSPTHLIKTRGQQVTLRCSPKSGHDTVSWYQQALGQGPQFIFQYYEEEERQRGNFPDRFSGHQFPNYSSELNVNALLLGDSALYLCASSPTRSGNTIYFGEGSWLTVV.

This chain connects TRBV7-8 to TRBJ2-1, with TRBD2 identical over 11 bases. The V and J ends lost 5 bases and 2 bases, in that order; junction bases with no gene match: 8. Germline CDR1 and CDR2: SGHVS and FQNEAQ. The CDR3 is 17 amino acids. The CDR3: CASSGGLAEAPYNEQFF. The CDR3 DNA reads as TGTGCCAGCAGCGGGGGACTAGCGGAAGCCCCCTACAATGAGCAGTTCTTC.

The genes are TRBV30 and TRBJ1-2; possibly TRBD1 for D (6 bases). From germline, CDR1 is GTSNPN and CDR2 SVGIG (reference sequence). This CDR3 has 13 residues. V shed 2 bases and J shed 7 bases, with 14 bases lying between them. CDR3 in DNA: TGTGCCTGGAGTTTACAGGGTGGTGGTGGCTACACCTTC. The encoded protein is CAWSLQGGGGYTF.

The chain carries TRBV24-1 and TRBJ2-2; D is undetermined. The CDR3 is 16 residues long. Germline-derived CDR1 and CDR2 are KGHDR and SFDVKD. Trimming took off 5 bases at V and 7 bases at J, with 19 bases between the two ends. The CDR3 DNA follows: TGTGCCACCAGTGGCTCGTCGGTACTGACAAGCGGGGAGCTGTTTTTT. It specifies CATSGSSVLTSGELFF.

The rearrangement uses TRBV11-2 and TRBJ2-1, with D possibly being TRBD1 or TRBD2 (7 bases each). Germline values: CDR1 SGHAT, CDR2 FQNNGV. CDR3 length: 15 residues. With 5 bases removed from V and 7 bases from J, the gap between germline ends came to 18 bases. CDR3 bases: TGTGCCAGCAGCGTACAGGGGCGGGGGATAAATGAGCAGTTCTTC. The encoded protein is CASSVQGRGINEQFF.

This rearrangement joins TRBV6-6 to TRBJ1-1; 8 bases agree with TRBD1. This CDR3 comprises 12 residues. The V gene's germline CDR1 is MNHNY and CDR2 SVGAGI (reference sequence). Trimming took 8 bases from V and 5 from J; bases not matched to a gene: 4. CDR3 sequence: CASRTGRTEAFF. In nucleotides, the CDR3 is TGTGCCAGCCGGACAGGGAGAACTGAAGCTTTCTTT.

The CDR3 sequence: CASSERQGANNQPQHF. CDR3 nucleotide sequence: TGTGCCAGCAGTGAGAGGCAGGGGGCAAACAATCAGCCCCAGCATTTT. The V gene is TRBV2, the J gene TRBJ1-5; 8 bases match TRBD1. The CDR3 totals 16 residues. Germline V gene lookup returns CDR1 SNHLY and CDR2 FYNNEI. J was trimmed by 3 bases and V by 3 bases; bases with no gene match: 7.

The V gene is TRBV7-2, the J gene TRBJ2-7, with a tentative D call TRBD2 (6 bases). V lost 4 bases, J lost 0 bases, and 13 bases lay in between. Germline V gene sequence: CDR1 SGHTA, CDR2 FQGNSA. The CDR3 sequence is 15 residues long. CDR3 bases: TGTGCCAGCAGCTCGGGCGGGGCGAGCTCCTACGAGCAGTACTTC. It encodes CASSSGGASSYEQYF.

This chain links TRBV5-1 with TRBJ2-1; TRBD2 aligns across 8 bases. The V gene end was trimmed by 1 base and the J gene end by 7 bases; junction bases not matched to a gene: 7. The CDR3 has 15 amino acids. Germline loops: CDR1 SGHRS, CDR2 YFSETQ. CDR3 in amino acids: CASSLSGTRPNEQFF. DNA of the CDR3: TGCGCCAGCAGCTTGTCCGGGACTAGGCCTAATGAGCAGTTCTTC.